This TCR beta chain comes out of a study of cytotoxic CD8 clonotypes in ibrutinib-treated CLL. Across the whole study: Samples had a mean of about 250,000 productive templates and more than 80,000 productive rearrangements.

Study results and limitations: Clonality measured at baseline exceeded age-matched healthy donors, tracking circulating CD8+ T-cell counts.

Genomic DNA in an amount of roughly 2 micrograms was extracted from cryopreserved PBMCs and used for the preparation of TCR beta libraries. Comment on this clone: No antigen is known for it.

Target depth was 1 in 200,000 to 1 in 1 million T cells, about 10x per clonotype. Generated by immunoSEQ multiplex PCR, the TCRdb table keeps only in-frame clones and is missing some. Altogether 250,000 to 350,000 clones are present, less than 85% being singletons, with the ten largest covering about 5.8%. The sample in question was PBMCs, obtained at disease progression, from a patient treated with ibrutinib. This TCR was sampled from a human donor with chronic lymphocytic leukemia.

The CDR3 spells CASSNLGPAQETQYF. The CDR3 DNA is TGTGCCAGCAGCAACCTAGGACCAGCCCAAGAGACCCAGTACTTC. The chain combines TRBV7-2 with TRBJ2-5; D unclear. V was trimmed by 5 bases and J by 1 base, leaving 14 bases between them. The CDR3 runs to 15 residues. CDR1 is SGHTA, CDR2 FQGNSA, per germline.